This T cell receptor beta chain appears in the sequencing data of a study of graft-versus-host responses after intestinal transplantation. Study summary: Transplants were multivisceral, liver-intestinal, or isolated intestinal. Among the recipients, all got anti-thymocyte globulin induction and then tacrolimus and steroids for roughly three years. General observations from the study: Within the allografts of patients who had graft-donor T cell macrochimerism, graft-versus-host to host-versus-graft clonal ratios were high.

This clone turned up a few times. As yet, its antigen is unknown. TCRdb keeps only in-frame clones here, not all; method: immunoSEQ multiplex PCR. The table includes over 45,000 clones, approximately 92% detected once. The CDR3 consists of 15 residues. The V gene end was trimmed by 6 bases and the J gene end by 2 bases; junction bases not matched to a gene: 5. Looked up from germline, CDR1 is MNHEY and CDR2 is SVGAGI. Here the sequenced sample was PBMCs, taken approximately 740 days after a first intestinal transplant, on the day of a second. The chain employs TRBV6-5 and TRBJ2-1, with 9 bases lining up with TRBD2. This sequence was found in a human patient who received an intestinal transplant, so some T cells may come from the graft donor. This CDR3 reads CASRYSGGAYNEQFF. The CDR3 DNA follows: TGTGCCAGCAGATATAGCGGGGGAGCCTACAATGAGCAGTTCTTC.